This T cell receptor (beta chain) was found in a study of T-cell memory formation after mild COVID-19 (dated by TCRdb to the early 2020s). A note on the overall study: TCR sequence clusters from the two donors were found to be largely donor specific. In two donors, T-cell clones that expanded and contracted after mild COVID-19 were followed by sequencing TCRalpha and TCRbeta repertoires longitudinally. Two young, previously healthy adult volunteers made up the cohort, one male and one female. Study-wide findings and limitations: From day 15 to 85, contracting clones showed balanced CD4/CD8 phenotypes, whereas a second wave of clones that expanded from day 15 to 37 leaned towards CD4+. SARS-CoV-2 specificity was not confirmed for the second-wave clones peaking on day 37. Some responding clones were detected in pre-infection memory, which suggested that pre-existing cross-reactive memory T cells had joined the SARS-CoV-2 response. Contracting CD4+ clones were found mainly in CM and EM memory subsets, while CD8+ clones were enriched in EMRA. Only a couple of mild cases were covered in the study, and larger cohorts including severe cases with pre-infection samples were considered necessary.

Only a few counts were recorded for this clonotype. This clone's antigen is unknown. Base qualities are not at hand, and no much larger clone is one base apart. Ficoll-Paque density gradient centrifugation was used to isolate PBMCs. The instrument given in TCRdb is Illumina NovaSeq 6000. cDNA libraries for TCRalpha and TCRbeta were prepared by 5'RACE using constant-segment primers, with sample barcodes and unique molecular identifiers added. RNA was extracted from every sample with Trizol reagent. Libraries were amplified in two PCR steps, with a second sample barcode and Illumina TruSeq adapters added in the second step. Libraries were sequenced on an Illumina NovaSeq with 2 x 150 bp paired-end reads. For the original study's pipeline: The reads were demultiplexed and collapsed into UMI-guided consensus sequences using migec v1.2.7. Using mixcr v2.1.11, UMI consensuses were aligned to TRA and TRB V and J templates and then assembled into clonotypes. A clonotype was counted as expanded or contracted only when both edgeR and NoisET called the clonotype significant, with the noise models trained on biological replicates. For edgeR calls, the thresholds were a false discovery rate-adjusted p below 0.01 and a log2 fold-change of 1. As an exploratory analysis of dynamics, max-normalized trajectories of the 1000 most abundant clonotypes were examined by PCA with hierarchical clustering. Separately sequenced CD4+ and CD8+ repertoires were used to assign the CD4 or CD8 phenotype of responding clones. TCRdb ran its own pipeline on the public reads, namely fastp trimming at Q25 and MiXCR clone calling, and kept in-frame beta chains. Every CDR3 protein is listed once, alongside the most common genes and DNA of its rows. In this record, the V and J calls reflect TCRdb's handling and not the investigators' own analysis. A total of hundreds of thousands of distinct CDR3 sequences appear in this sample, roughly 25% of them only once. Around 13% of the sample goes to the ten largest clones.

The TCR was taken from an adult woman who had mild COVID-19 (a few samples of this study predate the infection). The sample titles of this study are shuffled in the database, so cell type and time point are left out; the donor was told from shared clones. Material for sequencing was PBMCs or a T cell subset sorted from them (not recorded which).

CDR3 region: CASSFGARTVNHQETQYF. The DNA sequence follows: TGTGCCAGCAGTTTCGGGGCAAGGACAGTGAACCACCAAGAGACCCAGTACTTC. The chain joins TRBV12-3 or TRBV12-4 to TRBJ2-5; matching of 6 bases hints at TRBD1 as the D gene. V is shortened by 3 bases, J by 0 bases, and the region joining them spans 20 bases. The CDR3 starts with the cysteine, ends with the phenylalanine, and has 18 residues. Only CDR3 DNA is held: 54 bases, read in frame from base 1.